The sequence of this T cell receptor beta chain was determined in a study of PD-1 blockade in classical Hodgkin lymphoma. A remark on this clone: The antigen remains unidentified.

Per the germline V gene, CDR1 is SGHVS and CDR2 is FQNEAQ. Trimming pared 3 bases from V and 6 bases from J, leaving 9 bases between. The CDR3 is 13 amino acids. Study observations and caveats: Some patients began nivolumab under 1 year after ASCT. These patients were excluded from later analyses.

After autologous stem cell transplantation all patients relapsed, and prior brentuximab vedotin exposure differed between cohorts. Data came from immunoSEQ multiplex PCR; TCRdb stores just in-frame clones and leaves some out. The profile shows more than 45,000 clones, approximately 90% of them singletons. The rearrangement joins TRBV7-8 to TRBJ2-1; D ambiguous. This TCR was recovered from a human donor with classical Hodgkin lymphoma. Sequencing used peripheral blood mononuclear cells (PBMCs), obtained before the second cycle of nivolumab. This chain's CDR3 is CASSFGRSNEQFF. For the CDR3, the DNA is TGTGCCAGCAGCTTTGGGCGGAGCAATGAGCAGTTCTTC.